A single sample gave rise to the 27 T cell receptor beta chains below, sequenced in a study of blood T cell repertoires in COVID-19. Clones were sequenced by immunoSEQ multiplex PCR, and TCRdb holds only the in-frame ones, with some missing. The sample carries 300,000 to 350,000 clones, 90% to 95% recorded once. Material: PBMCs or T cells enriched from blood (not recorded which). These receptors originate from a woman in her 30s who had been exposed to COVID-19.

The count of this clone is one. This chain connects TRBV5-1 to TRBJ1-1, with D perhaps TRBD1 (5 bases). This CDR3 has 14 residues. V lost 5 bases and J lost 2, with 13 bases in between. Germline V lookup: CDR1 SGHRS, CDR2 YFSETQ. The DNA of the CDR3 is TGCGCCAGCAGTCGTGACAGAGTAAACACTGAAGCTTTCTTT. Its protein is CASSRDRVNTEAFF.

V usage is TRBV18 and J usage is TRBJ2-2; 7 nucleotides line up with TRBD1. V was pared by 7 bases and J by 5 bases, with 4 bases of the junction left unmatched. The CDR3 is 13 residues long. Germline V lookup: CDR1 KGHSH, CDR2 LQKENI. CDR3 amino acids: CASLSQGTGELFF. The CDR3 bases are TGTGCCAGCTTGTCACAGGGGACCGGGGAGCTGTTTTTT.

The CDR3 loop reads CASSLWGGTEQYF. CDR3 DNA: TGTGCCAGCAGTTTATGGGGAGGGACCGAGCAGTACTTC. The chain carries TRBV12-3 or TRBV12-4 and TRBJ2-7, with 7 bases matching TRBD2. CDR3 length equals 13 residues. Trimming removed 2 bases from V and 6 bases from J; junction bases left unmatched: 4.

The rearrangement uses TRBV12-5 and TRBJ1-2; 8 nucleotides agree with TRBD1. The CDR3 consists of 14 residues. The germline V gene encodes CDR1 LGHNT and CDR2 FRNRAP. The J segment lost 6 bases and the V segment lost 1 base, leaving 4 bases of the junction unmatched. This chain's CDR3 is CASGLGTGLNGYTF. The DNA of the CDR3 is TGTGCTAGTGGTTTGGGGACAGGGCTGAATGGCTACACCTTC.

This rearrangement joins TRBV7-2 to TRBJ2-7; the match to TRBD1 covers 9 bases. The CDR3 consists of 15 residues. The V and J ends lost 3 bases and 4 bases, in that order; junction bases with no gene match: 7. Germline V gene sequence: CDR1 SGHTA, CDR2 FQGNSA. The CDR3 DNA follows: TGTGCCAGCAGCTTGTGGGACAGGGTTATGTACGAGCAGTACTTC. It translates to CASSLWDRVMYEQYF.

This clone was observed once. V gene TRBV7-2 combines with J gene TRBJ2-3; 11 bases match TRBD2. Germline V gene data show CDR1 as SGHTA and CDR2 as FQGNSA. The CDR3 has 17 residues. J was trimmed by 0 bases and V by 3 bases; bases with no gene match: 5. The CDR3 is CASSFLAGGFSTDTQYF. As DNA, the CDR3 is TGTGCCAGCAGCTTCCTAGCGGGGGGATTCAGCACAGATACGCAGTATTTT. Together with reference TRBV7-2 and TRBJ2-3, the CDR3 gives the full variable domain: GAGVSQSPSNKVTEKGKDVELRCDPISGHTALYWYRQSLGQGLEFLIYFQGNSAPDKSGLPSDRFSAERTGGSVSTLTIQRTQQEDSAVYLCASSFLAGGFSTDTQYFGPGTRLTVL.

The chain uses TRBV7-9 and TRBJ2-1; 13 bases match TRBD2. Germline loops: CDR1 SEHNR, CDR2 FQNEAQ (reference sequence). V shed 3 bases and J 7 bases; nucleotides not matched to a gene: 3. The length of the CDR3 is 15 residues. CDR3 bases: TGTGCCAGCAGCTTTAGGACTAGCGGGGGAAATGAGCAGTTCTTC. The encoded protein is CASSFRTSGGNEQFF. Supplemented by reference TRBV7-9 and TRBJ2-1, the full variable domain reads DTGVSQNPRHKITKRGQNVTFRCDPISEHNRLYWYRQTLGQGPEFLTYFQNEAQLEKSRLLSDRFSAERPKGSFSTLEIQRTEQGDSAMYLCASSFRTSGGNEQFFGPGTRLTVL.

The V call is TRBV5-4, the J call TRBJ2-5; D perhaps matches TRBD2 (5 bases). Trimming took 4 bases from V and 5 from J, leaving 18 bases between them. CDR3 length equals 15 residues. Germline loops: CDR1 SGHNT, CDR2 YYREEE (reference sequence). In nucleotides, the CDR3 is TGTGCCAGCAGCACGCGTCCCTCACAGCGGGAGACCCAGTACTTC. This sequence encodes CASSTRPSQRETQYF.

The chain recombines TRBV14 with TRBJ1-2; D not resolved. This CDR3 region has 16 residues. V lost 0 bases to trimming and J lost 2 bases, with 13 bases between them. Germline V gene lookup returns CDR1 SGHDN and CDR2 FVKESK. This chain's CDR3 is CASSQDSRGGNYGYTF. DNA for the CDR3: TGTGCCAGCAGCCAAGATTCGCGAGGAGGGAACTATGGCTACACCTTC. Filled out from reference TRBV14 and TRBJ1-2, the complete variable domain reads EAGVTQFPSHSVIEKGQTVTLRCDPISGHDNLYWYRRVMGKEIKFLLHFVKESKQDESGMPNNRFLAERTGGTYSTLKVQPAELEDSGVYFCASSQDSRGGNYGYTFGSGTRLTVV.

The chain is built from TRBV18 and TRBJ2-6; D is perhaps TRBD1 (6 bases). The germline CDR1 and CDR2 sequences are KGHSH and LQKENI. The V end lost 4 bases, the J end lost 4 bases, and 14 bases lay between the germline ends. The CDR3 covers 16 residues. The CDR3 protein is CASSHGTNSGANVLTF. The CDR3 nucleotides read TGTGCCAGCTCACATGGGACAAATTCAGGGGCCAACGTCCTGACTTTC. Full variable domain (outside the CDR3, taken from reference TRBV18 and TRBJ2-6): NAGVMQNPRHLVRRRGQEARLRCSPMKGHSHVYWYRQLPEEGLKFMVYLQKENIIDESGMPKERFSAEFPKEGPSILRIQQVVRGDSAAYFCASSHGTNSGANVLTFGAGSRLTVL.

The rearrangement uses TRBV13 and TRBJ1-4; a possible D gene is TRBD1 (5 bases). The V gene lost 1 base and the J gene lost 8 bases, with 17 bases spanning the gap. CDR1 PRHDT and CDR2 FYEKMQ come from the germline V gene (reference sequence). This CDR3 has 16 amino acids. In nucleotides, the CDR3 is TGTGCCAGCAGCTTAGAATCTTCGGGGGGTGGCGAAAAACTGTTTTTT. Translation gives CASSLESSGGGEKLFF.

The chain uses TRBV27 and TRBJ1-6; D is uncertain. This CDR3 has 15 amino acids. Germline V gives CDR1 MNHEY, CDR2 SMNVEV (reference sequence). The ends were cut back, 5 bases at V and 10 bases at J, with 18 bases in the middle. The CDR3 nucleotides are TGTGCCAGCAGTCTAGGCCCTGGTGTTCACTCACCCCTCCACTTT. Translated: CASSLGPGVHSPLHF.

The chain is built from TRBV7-9 and TRBJ1-2, with D perhaps TRBD1 (6 bases). The CDR3 has 13 amino acids. Trimming removed 5 bases from V and 6 bases from J, with 13 bases in between. Per germline, CDR1 SEHNR and CDR2 FQNEAQ (reference sequence). CDR3 region: CASSRRGWDGYTF. Here the CDR3 DNA reads TGTGCCAGCAGCCGCAGGGGATGGGATGGCTACACCTTC.

This clone was recorded a few times. This chain joins TRBV21-1 and TRBJ1-4. TRBV21-1 is noted as a pseudogene. The CDR3 is 17 residues long. As DNA, the CDR3 is TGTGCCAGCAGCAAGAGGGTGGCCCCGGCAACTAATGAAAAACTGTTTTTT. Translated, it gives CASSKRVAPATNEKLFF.

This clone was detected only a few times. The J gene is TRBJ1-4, the V gene TRBV18; 8 bases match TRBD1. Per germline, CDR1 KGHSH and CDR2 LQKENI. CDR3 length equals 15 residues. Unmatched junction bases numbered 10, after V lost 6 bases and J lost 7 bases. The chain's CDR3 is CASSLRGGTGEKLFF. The DNA of the CDR3 is TGTGCCAGCTCCCTCCGGGGCGGGACAGGTGAAAAACTGTTTTTT.

The V gene is TRBV5-6, the J gene TRBJ2-6; D is unclear. Germline lookup yields CDR1 SGHDT and CDR2 YYEEEE. This CDR3 spans 19 amino acids. V was trimmed by 1 base and J by 3 bases, leaving 20 bases between them. DNA for the CDR3: TGTGCCAGCAGCTTGCGTCTTTCTGTGTATGCGGTTGGGGCCAACGTCCTGACTTTC. Translating it yields CASSLRLSVYAVGANVLTF.

The J gene is TRBJ1-4, the V gene TRBV5-5, with TRBD1 as a possible D gene (6 bases). This CDR3 region has 17 residues. CDR1 SGHKS and CDR2 YYEKEE come from the germline V gene (reference sequence). V was shortened by 0 bases and J by 7 bases, with 19 bases between the two germline ends. For the CDR3, the DNA is TGTGCCAGCAGCTTGGATTGGTGGATGGGGGCGGGTGAAAAACTGTTTTTT. This sequence encodes CASSLDWWMGAGEKLFF. The full variable domain, with the rest looked up from reference TRBV5-5 and TRBJ1-4, is DAGVTQSPTHLIKTRGQQVTLRCSPISGHKSVSWYQQVLGQGPQFIFQYYEKEERGRGNFPDRFSARQFPNYSSELNVNALLLGDSALYLCASSLDWWMGAGEKLFFGSGTQLSVL.

The chain joins TRBV5-4 to TRBJ1-6; D is undetermined. Deletions cut 2 bases from V and 5 bases from J, with 11 bases between. Germline-derived CDR1 and CDR2 are SGHNT and YYREEE (reference sequence). CDR3 size: 15 residues. The CDR3 sequence is CASSLSQTNNSPLHF. CDR3 nucleotides: TGTGCCAGCAGCTTATCACAGACCAATAATTCACCCCTCCACTTT.

This clone was seen only once. V and J are TRBV3-1 (or the pseudogene TRBV3-2) and TRBJ1-4, with unresolved D. The germline gives CDR1 LGHDT, CDR2 YNNKEL (reference sequence). V lost 4 bases and J 4 bases, leaving 16 bases between the germline ends. The CDR3 runs to 16 residues. The DNA of the CDR3 is TGTGCCAGCAGCCGGGCCGTAGGCGGGAATAATGAAAAACTGTTTTTT. It yields the protein CASSRAVGGNNEKLFF.

The chain is built from TRBV3-1 (or the pseudogene TRBV3-2) and TRBJ2-5; 7 nucleotides agree with TRBD2. The CDR3 spans 16 residues. V was pared by 0 bases and J by 1 base, with 5 bases of the junction left unmatched. Germline loops: CDR1 LGHDT, CDR2 YNNKEL (reference sequence). The CDR3 DNA reads TGTGCCAGCAGCCAAGATAGGGGACTATTCCAAGAGACCCAGTACTTC. As protein: CASSQDRGLFQETQYF.

This clone has just a few counts. The rearrangement uses TRBV7-3 and TRBJ2-2; D remains ambiguous. V was cut by 1 base and J by 1 base, with 10 bases left in between. The CDR3 sequence is 16 residues long. Germline V gene data show CDR1 as SGHTA and CDR2 as FQGTGA. CDR3 protein: CASSLSNGRNTGELFF. CDR3 coding DNA: TGTGCCAGCAGCTTAAGCAATGGGCGGAACACCGGGGAGCTGTTTTTT.

The genes are TRBV11-2 and TRBJ2-2; 7 nucleotides line up with TRBD2. There are 19 residues in the CDR3. J was trimmed by 1 base and V by 5 bases; bases with no gene match: 16. From germline, CDR1 is SGHAT and CDR2 FQNNGV. In DNA, the CDR3 is TGTGCCAGCAGCCGTCTGATGGGGGGGATCCCACAGAACACCGGGGAGCTGTTTTTT. Amino acid sequence: CASSRLMGGIPQNTGELFF.

The rearrangement links TRBV19 to TRBJ1-6; D unresolved. With 5 bases removed from V and 0 bases from J, the gap between germline ends came to 8 bases. CDR3 length: 15 amino acids. Germline V gene sequence: CDR1 LNHDA, CDR2 SQIVND (reference sequence). CDR3 nucleotide sequence: TGTGCCAGTAGTCCGGGTAGCTCCTATAATTCACCCCTCCACTTT. It codes for CASSPGSSYNSPLHF.

This clone was detected a few times. The chain carries TRBV5-1 and TRBJ1-1; D may be TRBD1 (5 bases). The germline V and J ends were trimmed by 1 base and 4 bases, with 11 bases remaining between them. Germline CDR1 reads SGHRS; CDR2 reads YFSETQ. The CDR3 extends over 14 amino acids. CDR3: CASSLNPGGTEAFF. The CDR3 nucleotides read TGCGCCAGCAGCTTGAACCCCGGGGGCACTGAAGCTTTCTTT. Complete variable domain (other parts from reference TRBV5-1 and TRBJ1-1): KAGVTQTPRYLIKTRGQQVTLSCSPISGHRSVSWYQQTPGQGLQFLFEYFSETQRNKGNFPGRFSGRQFSNSRSEMNVSTLELGDSALYLCASSLNPGGTEAFFGQGTRLTVV.

V gene TRBV29-1 combines with J gene TRBJ2-7; 8 bases are shared with TRBD2. The germline V gene has CDR1 SQVTM and CDR2 ANQGSEA. V trimming: 4 bases; J trimming: 0 bases; junction bases outside the gene matches: 8. The CDR3 is 15 amino acids. This chain's CDR3 is CSVVPSGGVSYEQYF. The DNA for the CDR3 is TGCAGCGTTGTCCCCTCGGGGGGGGTCTCCTACGAGCAGTACTTC.

The chain links TRBV13 to TRBJ2-7, with D perhaps matching TRBD2 (5 bases). The CDR3 spans 19 residues. Looked up from germline, CDR1 is PRHDT and CDR2 is FYEKMQ (reference sequence). The V end was cut by 1 base, the J end by 2 bases, with 24 bases between. The CDR3 protein is CASSLVPFQEVNLPYEQYF. The CDR3 bases are TGTGCCAGCAGCTTAGTGCCCTTTCAGGAGGTGAACCTTCCCTACGAGCAGTACTTC.

The CDR3 bases are TGTGCCAGCAGCTTGCGACAGCTTAATGAAAAACTGTTTTTT. Translating gives CASSLRQLNEKLFF. V and J are TRBV5-6 and TRBJ1-4; D is possibly TRBD1 (5 bases). The CDR3 is 14 amino acids. V lost 1 base and J 4 bases, leaving 8 bases between the germline ends. Germline CDR1 is SGHDT and CDR2 is YYEEEE.